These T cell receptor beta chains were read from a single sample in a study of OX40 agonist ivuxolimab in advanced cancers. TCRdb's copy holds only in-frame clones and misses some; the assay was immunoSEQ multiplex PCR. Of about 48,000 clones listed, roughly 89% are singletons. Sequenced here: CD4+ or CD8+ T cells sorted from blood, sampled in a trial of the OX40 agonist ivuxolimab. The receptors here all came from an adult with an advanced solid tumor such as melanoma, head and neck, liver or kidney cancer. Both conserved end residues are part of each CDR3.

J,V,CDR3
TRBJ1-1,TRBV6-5,CASSLASSGTEAFF
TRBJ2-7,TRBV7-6,CASSTSGTGTYEQYF
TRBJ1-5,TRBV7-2,CASSQEGSNQPQHF
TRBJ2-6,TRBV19,CASSIWVSGANVLTF
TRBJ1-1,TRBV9,CASSVATTGDGTFF
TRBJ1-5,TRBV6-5,CASSYRANQPQHF
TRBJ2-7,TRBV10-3,CAITAGPSGGSSSYEQYF
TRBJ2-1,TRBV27,CASSYGTGTYNEQFF
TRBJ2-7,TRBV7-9,CASSLGWVQRFYEQYF
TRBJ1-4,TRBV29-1,CSVTGATNEKLFF
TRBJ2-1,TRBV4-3,CASSQGREQFF
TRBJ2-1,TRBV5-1,CASSSTGDSSYNEQFF
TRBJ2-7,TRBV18,CASSRGDSYEQYF
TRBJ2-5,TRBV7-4,CASSLAAGLAGGLSQETQYF
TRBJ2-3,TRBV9,CASSVGDFPTDTQYF
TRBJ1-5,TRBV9,CASSVDGYSNQPQHF
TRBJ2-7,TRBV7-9,CASSSDGSTSYEQYF
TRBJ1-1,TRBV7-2,CASSLAGKVWNTEAFF
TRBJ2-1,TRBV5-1,CASSFRDGGVHEQFF
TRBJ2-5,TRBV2,CASSEWVKETQYF
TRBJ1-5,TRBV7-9,CASSLVREPKSQHF
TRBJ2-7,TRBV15,CATSRDTRTGHAYEQYF
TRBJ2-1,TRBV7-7,CASSLAPVGNEQFF
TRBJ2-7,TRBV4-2,CASSQDPGPYEQYF
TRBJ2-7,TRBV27,CASSLSIGLSMYEQYF
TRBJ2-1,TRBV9,CASSVVGSEQFF
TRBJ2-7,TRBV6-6,CASTGLTSYEQYF
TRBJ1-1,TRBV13,CASSSGGGMNTEAFF
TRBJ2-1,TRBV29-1,CSVDSGQGAYNEQFF
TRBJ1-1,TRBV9,CASSVEGTNTEAFF
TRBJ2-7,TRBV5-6,CASSLVVQDYEQYF
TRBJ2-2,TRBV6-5,CASSPGVATGELFF
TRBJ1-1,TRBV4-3,CASSQDGGGRTEAFF
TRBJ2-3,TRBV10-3,CAIRVWQKDTDTQYF
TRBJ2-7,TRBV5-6,CASSYGTSYEQYF
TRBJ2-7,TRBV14,CASSQGTSGSAEQYF
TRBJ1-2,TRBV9,CASSAKIEYHPNYGYTF
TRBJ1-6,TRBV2,CASSEIPPGGNSPLHF
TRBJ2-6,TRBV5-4,CASSLAGGSYSGANVLTF
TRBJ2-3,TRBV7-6,CASSLRGLVERTDTQYF
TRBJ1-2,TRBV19,CASSTGNGYTF
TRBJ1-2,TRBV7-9,CASSPTRNYGYTF
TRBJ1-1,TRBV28,CASSFAWGTEAFF
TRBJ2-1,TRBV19,CASRTDRSSYNEQFF
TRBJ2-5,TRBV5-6,CASALGVVIQETQYF
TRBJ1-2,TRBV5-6,CASSLAGSRENYGYTF
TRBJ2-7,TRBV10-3,CAISESFHEQYF
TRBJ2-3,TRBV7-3,CASSPTGGSTDTQYF
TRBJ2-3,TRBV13,CASSLMGQGPDTQYF
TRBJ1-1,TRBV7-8,CASSLAPQGDTEAFF
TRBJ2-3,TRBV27,CASSRSGAGTDTQYF
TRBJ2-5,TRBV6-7,CASLSLGGSPLLAYQETQYF
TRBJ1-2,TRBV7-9,CASSFPGQGPYGYTF
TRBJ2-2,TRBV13,CASSGTGELFF
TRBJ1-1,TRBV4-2,CASSQNPAGGNTEAFF